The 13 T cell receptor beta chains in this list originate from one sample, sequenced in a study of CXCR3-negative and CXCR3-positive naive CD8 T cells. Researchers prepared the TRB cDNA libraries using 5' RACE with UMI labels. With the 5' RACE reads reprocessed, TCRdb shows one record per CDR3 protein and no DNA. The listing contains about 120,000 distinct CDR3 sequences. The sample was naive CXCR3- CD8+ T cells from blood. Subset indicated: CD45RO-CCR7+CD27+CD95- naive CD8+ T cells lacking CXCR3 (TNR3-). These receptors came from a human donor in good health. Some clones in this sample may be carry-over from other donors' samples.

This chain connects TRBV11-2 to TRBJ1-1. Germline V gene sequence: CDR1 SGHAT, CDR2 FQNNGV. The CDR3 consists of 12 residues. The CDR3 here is CASSLGTNEAFF.

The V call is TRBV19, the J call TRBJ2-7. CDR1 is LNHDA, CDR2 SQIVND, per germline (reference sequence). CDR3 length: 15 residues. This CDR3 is CASSIKSGSSYEQYF.

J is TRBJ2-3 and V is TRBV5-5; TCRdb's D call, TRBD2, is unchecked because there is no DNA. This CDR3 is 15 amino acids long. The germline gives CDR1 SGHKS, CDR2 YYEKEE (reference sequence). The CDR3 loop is CASSSGTSTTDTQYF. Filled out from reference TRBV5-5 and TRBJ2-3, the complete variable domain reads DAGVTQSPTHLIKTRGQQVTLRCSPISGHKSVSWYQQVLGQGPQFIFQYYEKEERGRGNFPDRFSARQFPNYSSELNVNALLLGDSALYLCASSSGTSTTDTQYFGPGTRLTVL.

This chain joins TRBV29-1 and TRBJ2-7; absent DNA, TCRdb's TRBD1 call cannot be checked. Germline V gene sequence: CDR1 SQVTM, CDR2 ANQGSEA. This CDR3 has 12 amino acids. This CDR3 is CSVLRGAGEQYF.

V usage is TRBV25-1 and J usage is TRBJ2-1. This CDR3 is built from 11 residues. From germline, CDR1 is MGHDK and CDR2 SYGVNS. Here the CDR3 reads CASSETREQFF.

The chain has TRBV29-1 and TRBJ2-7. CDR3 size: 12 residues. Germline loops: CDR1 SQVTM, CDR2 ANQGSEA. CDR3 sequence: CSVEDNTYEQYF.

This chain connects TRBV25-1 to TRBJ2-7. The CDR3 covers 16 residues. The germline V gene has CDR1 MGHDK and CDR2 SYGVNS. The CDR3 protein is CASSEYMVAMLYEQYF.

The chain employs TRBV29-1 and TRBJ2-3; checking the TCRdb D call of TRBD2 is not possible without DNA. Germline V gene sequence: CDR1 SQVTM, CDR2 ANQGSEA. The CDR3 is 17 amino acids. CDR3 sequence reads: CSVEDPEGAYSTDTQYF.

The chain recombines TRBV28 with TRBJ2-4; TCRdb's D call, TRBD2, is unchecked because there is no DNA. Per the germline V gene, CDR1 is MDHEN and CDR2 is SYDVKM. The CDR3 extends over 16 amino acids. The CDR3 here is CASSPTSGGTKNIQYF.

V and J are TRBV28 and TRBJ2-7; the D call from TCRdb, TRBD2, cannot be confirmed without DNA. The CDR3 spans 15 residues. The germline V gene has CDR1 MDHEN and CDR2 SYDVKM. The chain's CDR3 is CASSLWASPREEQYF.

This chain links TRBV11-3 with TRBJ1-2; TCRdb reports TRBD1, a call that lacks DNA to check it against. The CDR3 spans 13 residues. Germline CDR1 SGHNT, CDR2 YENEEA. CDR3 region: CGSSSQGSYGYTF. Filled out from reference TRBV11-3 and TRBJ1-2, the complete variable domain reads EAGVVQSPRYKIIEKKQPVAFWCNPISGHNTLYWYLQNLGQGPELLIRYENEEAVDDSQLPKDRFSAERLKGVDSTLKIQPAELGDSAVYLCGSSSQGSYGYTFGSGTRLTVV.

The CDR3 sequence is CASSGTGVRETQYF. The chain has TRBV12-3 or TRBV12-4 and TRBJ2-5; TCRdb calls TRBD1, which cannot be checked without DNA. This CDR3 comprises 14 residues.

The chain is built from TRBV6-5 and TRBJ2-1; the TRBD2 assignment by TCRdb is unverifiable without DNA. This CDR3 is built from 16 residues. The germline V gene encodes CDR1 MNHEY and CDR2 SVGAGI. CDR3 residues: CASSIFSGGEYNEQFF.